This section outlines one T cell receptor beta chain sequence together with its context. No antigen is known for it. These data originate in a study of cytomegalovirus exposure and HLA in healthy donors. Study-level findings and limits: Across donors, most TCRs were seen rarely, yet some public ones were widespread.

Primers for the PCR totalled 60 Vbeta and 13 Jbeta. Assay: immunoSEQ multiplex PCR; the TCRdb copy retains only in-frame clones and omits some. The table has under 140,000 clones, roughly three quarters seen once. This TCR was recovered from a man aged 25 to 40 in good health and CMV-seropositive. The sequencing input was PBMCs.

The CDR3 nucleotides are TGTGCCAGCAGCCCCCGAGGGGAGGGCAGTTATGGCTACACCTTC. Protein sequence: CASSPRGEGSYGYTF. The chain combines TRBV9 with TRBJ1-2, with D maybe TRBD1 (5 bases). V was pared by 4 bases and J by 5 bases, with 18 bases between. The CDR3 runs to 15 residues. CDR1 is SGDLS and CDR2 is YYNGEE in the germline V gene. The entire variable domain, with the rest obtained from reference TRBV9 and TRBJ1-2, is as follows: DSGVTQTPKHLITATGQRVTLRCSPRSGDLSVYWYQQSLDQGLQFLIQYYNGEERAKGNILERFSAQQFPDLHSELNLSSLELGDSALYFCASSPRGEGSYGYTFGSGTRLTVV.